Listed here are 11 T cell receptor beta chains from one sample, sequenced in a study of early T cells in non-severe SARS-CoV-2 infection. TCRdb re-derived calls from the 5' RACE reads in MiXCR, one entry per CDR3 protein. Among tens of thousands of distinct CDR3 sequences listed, about 9% were seen once. Sequenced sample: whole blood. These receptors originate from an adult who was a healthcare worker with PCR-confirmed SARS-CoV-2 infection or an uninfected control (not recorded which).

This clonotype was counted a few times. As DNA, the CDR3 is TGTGCCACCAGAAGGACAGGGGCCGATACGCAGTATTTT. This translates into CATRRTGADTQYF. The chain recombines TRBV15 with TRBJ2-3; TRBD1 aligns across 9 bases. The CDR3 contains 13 residues. Trimming took 6 bases from V and 6 from J; bases not matched to a gene: 4. Germline CDR1 is LNHNV and CDR2 is YYDKDF (reference sequence).

This clonotype appeared many times. The chain combines TRBV20-1 with TRBJ2-7, with TRBD1 matching over 7 bases. The CDR3 totals 14 residues. Germline trimming cut 1 base from V and 5 bases from J; bases unmatched to any gene: 8. Germline CDR1 reads DFQATT; CDR2 reads SNEGSKA (reference sequence). The CDR3: CSARGSGTVHEQYF. CDR3 DNA sequence: TGCAGTGCTAGAGGTTCCGGGACAGTGCACGAGCAGTACTTC.

This clonotype was seen ten or more times. The rearrangement uses TRBV29-1 and TRBJ1-2; D is ambiguous. CDR1 is SQVTM and CDR2 is ANQGSEA in the germline V gene. CDR3 length: 12 residues. Deletions cut 1 base from V and 3 bases from J, with 6 bases between. The CDR3, as DNA: TGCAGCGTTGAAGTACAGCACTATGGCTACACCTTC. Translation gives CSVEVQHYGYTF.

Ten or more counts support this clonotype. This chain joins TRBV12-3 or TRBV12-4 and TRBJ2-5; either TRBD1 or TRBD2 may fit D (5 bases each). The ends were cut back, 3 bases at V and 9 bases at J, with 17 bases in the middle. This CDR3 has 14 residues. CDR3 in amino acids: CASSFRGGFEAQYF. In DNA form, the CDR3 reads TGTGCCAGCAGTTTTCGTGGGGGATTTGAGGCCCAGTACTTC.

At least ten counts were recorded for this clonotype. The CDR3 is CASSDRNRDNEQFF. Written as DNA, the CDR3 is TGTGCCAGCAGTGATAGAAACAGGGACAATGAGCAGTTCTTC. The gene calls are TRBV25-1 and TRBJ2-1, with a possible D match to TRBD1 (6 bases). The germline V gene has CDR1 MGHDK and CDR2 SYGVNS. This CDR3 comprises 14 residues. With 3 bases removed from V and 5 bases from J, the gap between germline ends came to 11 bases.

This clonotype was observed at least ten times. This sequence joins TRBV20-1 and TRBJ1-6; a possible D gene is TRBD1 (5 bases). The V gene lost 6 bases and the J gene lost 8 bases, with 11 bases spanning the gap. The length of the CDR3 is 12 residues. CDR1 and CDR2 from the germline V gene are DFQATT and SNEGSKA (reference sequence). CDR3 loop: CSAGRGDSPLHF. The CDR3 bases are TGCAGTGCAGGACGGGGGGATTCACCCCTCCACTTT.

This clonotype was seen ten or more times. The V gene is TRBV7-2, the J gene TRBJ1-6; 9 bases are a match to TRBD1. V was pared by 5 bases and J by 8 bases, with 4 bases of the junction left unmatched. This CDR3 has 14 residues. CDR1 and CDR2 (germline): SGHTA, FQGNSA. The CDR3 region is CASSRDREYSPLHF. The CDR3 nucleotides read TGTGCCAGCAGCCGGGACAGGGAGTATTCACCCCTCCACTTT.

The sample holds many counts of this clonotype. This sequence joins TRBV3-1 and TRBJ2-7; TRBD1 or TRBD2 may be the D gene (5 bases each). From germline, CDR1 is LGHDT and CDR2 YNNKEL (reference sequence). The CDR3 has 12 residues. Trimming left V 5 bases short and J 5 bases short, with 10 bases between. The CDR3 protein is CASSSQGHEQYF. The CDR3 nucleotides are TGTGCCAGCAGCTCCCAGGGACACGAGCAGTACTTC.

The chain joins TRBV7-9 to TRBJ2-5; no reliable D call. The V end lost 4 bases, the J end lost 6 bases, and 9 bases lay between the germline ends. The CDR3 contains 12 residues. Germline loops: CDR1 SEHNR, CDR2 FQNEAQ (reference sequence). The CDR3 DNA reads as TGTGCCAGCAGCTCATGGGTGCAGACCCAGTACTTC. Protein sequence: CASSSWVQTQYF.

This clonotype was counted ten times or more. The CDR3 DNA is TGTGCCAGCAGCTTAGTAGGGGCAGGGATTGGGGCCAACGTCCTGACTTTC. Translated: CASSLVGAGIGANVLTF. The chain recombines TRBV7-9 with TRBJ2-6, with D possibly matching TRBD1 (5 bases). CDR3 length equals 17 residues. In germline, CDR1 is SEHNR, CDR2 FQNEAQ (reference sequence). V was cut by 1 base and J by 3 bases, with 13 bases left in between.

The chain couples TRBV4-2 to TRBJ2-7; no firm D call. Per germline, CDR1 LGHNA and CDR2 YNFKEQ. Trimming cost V 0 bases and J 4 bases, with 7 bases left between them. This CDR3 has 13 residues. The CDR3 DNA is TGTGCCAGCAGCCAAGATAGAGGTTACGAGCAGTACTTC. Protein sequence: CASSQDRGYEQYF.